Listed here are 25 T cell receptor beta chains from one sample, sequenced in a study of blood T cell repertoires in COVID-19. Only in-frame clones appear in the TCRdb table, and some are missing; sequencing was by immunoSEQ multiplex PCR. This sample carries 450,000 or so clones, less than 95% of them seen once, and the ten largest clones take more than 0.55%. Input material: PBMCs or T cells enriched from blood (not recorded which). The receptors were sampled from a man aged 18 to 35 who had recovered from COVID-19.

The rearrangement links TRBV6-6 to TRBJ1-4; TRBD1 agrees at 9 bases. This CDR3 has 16 amino acids. The V gene's germline CDR1 is MNHNY and CDR2 SVGAGI (reference sequence). J lost 6 bases, V lost 5 bases, and 10 bases had no gene match. The CDR3 protein is CASSGKWTGVDEKLFF. The CDR3 DNA follows: TGTGCCAGCAGTGGCAAGTGGACAGGGGTAGATGAAAAACTGTTTTTT.

This clone was seen just once. This rearrangement joins TRBV29-1 to TRBJ2-7; D might be TRBD2 (5 bases). The length of the CDR3 is 12 residues. Germline V CDR1 and CDR2: SQVTM, ANQGSEA. V was pared by 6 bases and J by 3 bases, with 12 bases between. The DNA for the CDR3 is TGCAGCGTCGTAGACGGGGTCTACGAGCAGTACTTC. Protein product: CSVVDGVYEQYF.

This clone has a single count. The chain uses TRBV11-3 and TRBJ1-2; D remains ambiguous. This CDR3 comprises 12 residues. Germline V gives CDR1 SGHNT, CDR2 YENEEA. Trimming took 1 base from V and 5 from J, leaving 5 bases between them. The CDR3 sequence is CASSLGEYGYTF. For the CDR3, the DNA is TGTGCCAGCAGCTTAGGAGAATATGGCTACACCTTC.

In the case of this clone: This CDR3 is also generated by other DNA sequences in the sample. The rearrangement uses TRBV29-1 and TRBJ1-1; D unresolved. The germline gives CDR1 SQVTM, CDR2 ANQGSEA. The V gene lost 4 bases and the J gene lost 0 bases, with 9 bases spanning the gap. The CDR3 loop spans 13 amino acids. CDR3 amino acids: CSVVRQMNTEAFF. CDR3 nucleotides: TGCAGCGTTGTGAGACAAATGAACACTGAAGCTTTCTTT. The variable domain in full, with the rest retrieved from reference TRBV29-1 and TRBJ1-1, is SAVISQKPSRDICQRGTSLTIQCQVDSQVTMMFWYRQQPGQSLTLIATANQGSEATYESGFVIDKFPISRPNLTFSTLTVSNMSPEDSSIYLCSVVRQMNTEAFFGQGTRLTVV.

The chain couples TRBV2 to TRBJ1-1; no clear D. The CDR3 runs to 15 residues. CDR1 and CDR2 (germline): SNHLY, FYNNEI. Deletions cut 2 bases from V and 1 base from J, with 11 bases between. The CDR3 nucleotides read TGTGCCAGCAGTGAAAGGTTGGAGGGGAACACTGAAGCTTTCTTT. It yields the protein CASSERLEGNTEAFF.

This clone has a single count. The V call is TRBV19, the J call TRBJ2-1, with 8 bases aligning to TRBD1. The trim removed 9 bases at V and 8 bases at J, leaving 9 bases unmatched. CDR1 is LNHDA and CDR2 is SQIVND in the germline V gene (reference sequence). The CDR3 covers 13 residues. Here the CDR3 reads CASKLGQAHEQFF. For the CDR3, the DNA is TGTGCCAGCAAGCTGGGACAGGCCCATGAGCAGTTCTTC.

The chain carries TRBV10-2 and TRBJ2-2; 8 bases fit TRBD2. The CDR3 extends over 15 amino acids. V lost 9 bases, J lost 0 bases, and 6 bases stayed unmatched. Germline V CDR1 and CDR2: WSHSY, SAAADI. The CDR3 spells CASLPGGTNTGELFF. CDR3 DNA: TGCGCCAGTTTGCCGGGAGGGACGAACACCGGGGAGCTGTTTTTT.

Regarding this clone: One end of the junction varies from germline; a read error may be responsible. The chain is built from TRBV5-1 and TRBJ1-1; 9 nucleotides agree with TRBD1. Germline lookup yields CDR1 SGHRS and CDR2 YFSETQ. The CDR3 spans 15 residues. CDR3 DNA sequence: TGCGCCAGCAACTTGTTAGGGACAGGGATCTCTCAAGCTTTCTTT. The encoded protein is CASNLLGTGISQAFF.

The rearrangement joins TRBV14 to TRBJ2-1, with TRBD2 as a possible D gene (6 bases). Trimming removed 2 bases at V and 5 bases at J, with 22 bases between. Per germline, CDR1 SGHDN and CDR2 FVKESK. There are 18 residues in the CDR3. This CDR3 reads CASSQLSTRDSGNNEQFF. As DNA, the CDR3 is TGTGCCAGCAGCCAACTAAGCACCAGAGATAGCGGAAACAATGAGCAGTTCTTC. Using reference TRBV14 and TRBJ2-1 for the parts outside the CDR3, the full variable domain is EAGVTQFPSHSVIEKGQTVTLRCDPISGHDNLYWYRRVMGKEIKFLLHFVKESKQDESGMPNNRFLAERTGGTYSTLKVQPAELEDSGVYFCASSQLSTRDSGNNEQFFGPGTRLTVL.

The rearrangement uses TRBV4-1 and TRBJ2-3; 12 nucleotides align to TRBD2. The trim removed 0 bases at V and 4 bases at J, leaving 5 bases unmatched. Germline V gene lookup returns CDR1 MGHRA and CDR2 YSYEKL. The CDR3 is 17 amino acids. CDR3 nucleotide sequence: TGCGCCAGCAGCCAAGATTTCGCTAGCGGGGGGGCAGATACGCAGTATTTT. Residues: CASSQDFASGGADTQYF.

This clone has only one observation. The CDR3 DNA reads as TGTGCCAGCAGCCCGACCGGGACAGGGCGCGGCTACACCTTC. Its translation: CASSPTGTGRGYTF. The chain has TRBV7-9 and TRBJ1-2; 9 nucleotides match TRBD1. The CDR3 contains 14 residues. The J segment lost 8 bases and the V segment lost 5 bases, leaving 9 bases of the junction unmatched. Germline values: CDR1 SEHNR, CDR2 FQNEAQ (reference sequence).

On this clone: This CDR3 is also generated by other DNA sequences in the sample. The chain carries TRBV19 and TRBJ1-5; no definite D call. Trimming shortened V by 3 bases and J by 2 bases, and 8 bases separated the two germline ends. The CDR3 contains 14 residues. Germline values: CDR1 LNHDA, CDR2 SQIVND (reference sequence). As DNA, the CDR3 is TGTGCCAGTAGTATCGGCAGCGGCAATCAGCCCCAGCATTTT. As protein: CASSIGSGNQPQHF. The entire variable domain, with the rest obtained from reference TRBV19 and TRBJ1-5, is as follows: DGGITQSPKYLFRKEGQNVTLSCEQNLNHDAMYWYRQDPGQGLRLIYYSQIVNDFQKGDIAEGYSVSREKKESFPLTVTSAQKNPTAFYLCASSIGSGNQPQHFGDGTRLSIL.

This sequence joins TRBV10-3 and TRBJ2-6; 12 nucleotides line up with TRBD1. J lost 2 bases, V lost 8 bases, and 4 bases had no gene match. This CDR3 is 16 amino acids long. Per germline, CDR1 ENHRY and CDR2 SYGVKD. CDR3: CAIQGTGGAGANVLTF. CDR3 in DNA: TGTGCCATCCAGGGGACAGGGGGCGCTGGGGCCAACGTCCTGACTTTC.

This clone was counted once. The chain has TRBV4-1 and TRBJ2-7, with D maybe TRBD1 (6 bases). This CDR3 contains 13 residues. Trimming shortened V by 6 bases and J by 1 base, and 10 bases separated the two germline ends. Germline CDR1 MGHRA, CDR2 YSYEKL. The CDR3 nucleotides are TGCGCCAGCAGACCAACAGGGTCCTACGAGCAGTACTTC. Protein sequence: CASRPTGSYEQYF.

The V call is TRBV28, the J call TRBJ1-4; 9 bases are a match to TRBD1. The CDR3 loop spans 15 amino acids. The junction had 8 bases not matched to a gene; V was cut back by 5 bases and J by 7 bases. Germline-derived CDR1 and CDR2 are MDHEN and SYDVKM. The CDR3 loop reads CASSRTGGAGEKLFF. The CDR3 coding sequence is TGTGCCAGCAGTCGTACAGGGGGCGCAGGTGAAAAACTGTTTTTT.

This clone has a handful of counts. J is TRBJ1-5 and V is TRBV5-1, with no clear D. CDR1 and CDR2 (germline): SGHRS, YFSETQ. This CDR3 is 13 amino acids long. The germline V and J ends were trimmed by 3 bases and 7 bases, with 11 bases remaining between them. The CDR3 is CASSYSTGQPQHF. The CDR3, as DNA: TGCGCCAGCAGCTATTCCACCGGGCAGCCCCAGCATTTT. Complete variable domain (other parts from reference TRBV5-1 and TRBJ1-5): KAGVTQTPRYLIKTRGQQVTLSCSPISGHRSVSWYQQTPGQGLQFLFEYFSETQRNKGNFPGRFSGRQFSNSRSEMNVSTLELGDSALYLCASSYSTGQPQHFGDGTRLSIL.

This chain uses TRBV2 with TRBJ2-3; D not certain. The V end lost 2 bases, the J end lost 2 bases, and 14 bases lay between the germline ends. The length of the CDR3 is 16 residues. In germline, CDR1 is SNHLY, CDR2 FYNNEI. The CDR3 protein is CASSELGTIVTDTQYF. For the CDR3, the DNA is TGTGCCAGCAGTGAACTAGGAACTATCGTCACAGATACGCAGTATTTT.

CDR3: CASSFGHPNTEAFF. The DNA of the CDR3 is TGTGCCAGCAGCTTCGGACACCCGAACACTGAAGCTTTCTTT. The chain employs TRBV7-6 and TRBJ1-1; D possibly corresponds to TRBD1 (5 bases). Per germline, CDR1 SGHVS and CDR2 FNYEAQ. The length of the CDR3 is 14 residues. Trimming stripped 3 bases from V and 1 base from J, with 9 bases between. The complete variable domain, with remaining parts taken from reference TRBV7-6 and TRBJ1-1, reads GAGVSQSPRYKVTKRGQDVALRCDPISGHVSLYWYRQALGQGPEFLTYFNYEAQQDKSGLPNDRFSAERPEGSISTLTIQRTEQRDSAMYRCASSFGHPNTEAFFGQGTRLTVV.

This sequence joins TRBV5-6 and TRBJ2-7; maybe TRBD2 (5 bases). Germline loops: CDR1 SGHDT, CDR2 YYEEEE. The germline V and J ends were trimmed by 2 bases and 7 bases, with 13 bases remaining between them. CDR3 length equals 13 residues. DNA of the CDR3: TGTGCCAGCAGCTTACGGGGTTGGGAGGAGCAGTACTTC. Translation gives CASSLRGWEEQYF.

V is TRBV5-3 and J is TRBJ1-6, with 10 bases aligning to TRBD1. TRBV5-3 is sorted into the ORF group, with uncertain function. The CDR3 length is 18 residues. The ends lost 2 bases at V and 7 bases at J; junction bases unmatched: 12. The CDR3 bases are TGTGCCAGAAGCTTCCCCAGATGTGGGACAGGGGACAATTCACCCCTCCACTTT. The encoded protein is CARSFPRCGTGDNSPLHF.

This chain joins TRBV11-3 and TRBJ2-7; possible D gene TRBD2, 5 bases. Trimming shortened V by 5 bases and J by 6 bases, and 17 bases separated the two germline ends. CDR3 size: 14 residues. Germline V CDR1 and CDR2: SGHNT, YENEEA. The CDR3: CASSPRDGSGEQYF. CDR3 DNA: TGTGCCAGCAGCCCACGGGATGGGTCGGGCGAGCAGTACTTC.

The chain is built from TRBV9 and TRBJ2-7, with 12 bases fitting TRBD1. CDR1 SGDLS and CDR2 YYNGEE come from the germline V gene. The CDR3 runs 17 residues. The junction had 12 bases not matched to a gene; V was cut back by 3 bases and J by 5 bases. The CDR3 reads CASSAGGQGATLDEQYF. The CDR3 DNA is TGTGCCAGCAGCGCCGGGGGACAGGGGGCAACTCTAGACGAGCAGTACTTC.

V and J are TRBV7-9 and TRBJ1-2; a possible D gene is TRBD1 (5 bases). Trimming cost V 10 bases and J 0 bases, with 18 bases left between them. The CDR3 sequence is 15 residues long. Germline CDR1 is SEHNR and CDR2 is FQNEAQ (reference sequence). The DNA of the CDR3 is TGTGCCACCAGAATAGCGGGGGGAGCTAACTATGGCTACACCTTC. Its translation: CATRIAGGANYGYTF.

The chain combines TRBV18 with TRBJ1-6, with D perhaps matching TRBD1 (5 bases). The V end was cut by 2 bases, the J end by 3 bases, with 8 bases between. The CDR3 is made up of 15 amino acids. Germline values: CDR1 KGHSH, CDR2 LQKENI. CDR3 in amino acids: CASSPGGVYNSPLHF. In DNA, the CDR3 is TGTGCCAGCTCACCAGGAGGGGTCTATAATTCACCCCTCCACTTT.

The J gene is TRBJ2-5, the V gene TRBV5-4; D is unresolved. The length of the CDR3 is 13 residues. Germline assignment: CDR1 SGHNT and CDR2 YYREEE (reference sequence). The germline V and J ends were trimmed by 3 bases and 0 bases, with 6 bases remaining between them. The DNA for the CDR3 is TGTGCCAGCAGCTCTCGGTACCAAGAGACCCAGTACTTC. It codes for CASSSRYQETQYF.